The 4 T cell receptor beta chains given below trace back to one sample, sequenced in a study of high-grade serous ovarian cancer treatment subgroups. Data came from immunoSEQ multiplex PCR; TCRdb stores just in-frame clones and leaves some out. The table shows 8,800 or so clones, with 72% occurring only once. Tumor tissue was taken before any definitive surgery or chemotherapy was given. Sequencing was performed on tumor tissue. These TCRs come from a human donor with high-grade serous ovarian cancer.

In its sample, this clone was seen a few times. The chain uses TRBV28 and TRBJ2-1, with a weak D call TRBD1 (6 bases). Germline V gene data show CDR1 as MDHEN and CDR2 as SYDVKM. The CDR3 sequence is 15 residues long. The ends were cut back, 2 bases at V and 3 bases at J, with 11 bases in the middle. CDR3 in DNA: TGTGCCAGCAGTTTAGTTGTCAGGGGCTACAATGAGCAGTTCTTC. This encodes CASSLVVRGYNEQFF.

There are a few counts of this clone. V and J are TRBV18 and TRBJ2-2, with D unresolved. This CDR3 has 14 amino acids. With 8 bases removed from V and 4 bases from J, the gap between germline ends came to 14 bases. Germline lookup yields CDR1 KGHSH and CDR2 LQKENI. CDR3 nucleotides: TGTGCCAGCGTCGGACCGGCTGGCACCGGGGAGCTGTTTTTT. Translated, it gives CASVGPAGTGELFF. The full variable domain, its missing parts supplied by reference TRBV18 and TRBJ2-2, is NAGVMQNPRHLVRRRGQEARLRCSPMKGHSHVYWYRQLPEEGLKFMVYLQKENIIDESGMPKERFSAEFPKEGPSILRIQQVVRGDSAAYFCASVGPAGTGELFFGEGSRLTVL.

This chain joins TRBV11-2 and TRBJ2-1; 10 bases agree with TRBD2. Germline-derived CDR1 and CDR2 are SGHAT and FQNNGV. V lost 2 bases, J lost 8 bases, and 6 bases stayed unmatched. This CDR3 contains 15 residues. CDR3 sequence reads: CASSLHRTSGYEQFF. For the CDR3, the DNA is TGTGCCAGCAGCTTACACAGGACTAGCGGCTATGAGCAGTTCTTC.

This chain joins TRBV10-1 and TRBJ2-6, with unresolved D. V lost 2 bases to trimming and J lost 3 bases, with 2 bases between them. The CDR3 is made up of 13 amino acids. Germline-derived CDR1 and CDR2 are WNHNN and SYGVQD (reference sequence). CDR3 bases: TGCGCCAGCAGTGAGGTTGGGGCCAACGTCCTGACTTTC. This encodes CASSEVGANVLTF.